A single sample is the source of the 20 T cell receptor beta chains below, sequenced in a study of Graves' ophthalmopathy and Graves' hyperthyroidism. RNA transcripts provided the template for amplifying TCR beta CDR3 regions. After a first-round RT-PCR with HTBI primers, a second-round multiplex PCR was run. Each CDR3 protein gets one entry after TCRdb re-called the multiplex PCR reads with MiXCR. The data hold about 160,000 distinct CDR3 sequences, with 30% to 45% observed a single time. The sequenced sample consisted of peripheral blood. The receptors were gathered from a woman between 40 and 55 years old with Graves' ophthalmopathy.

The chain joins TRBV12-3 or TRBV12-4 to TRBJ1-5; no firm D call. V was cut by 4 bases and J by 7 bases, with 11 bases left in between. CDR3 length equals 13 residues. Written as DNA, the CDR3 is TGTGCCAGCAGTTCCCTTATGAGGCAGCCCCAGCATTTT. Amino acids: CASSSLMRQPQHF.

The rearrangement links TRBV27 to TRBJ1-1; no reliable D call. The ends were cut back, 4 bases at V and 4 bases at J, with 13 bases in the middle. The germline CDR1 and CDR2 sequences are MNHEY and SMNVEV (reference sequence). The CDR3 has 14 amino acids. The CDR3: CASSSTGYGTEAFF. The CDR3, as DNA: TGTGCCAGCAGTTCAACGGGGTACGGCACTGAAGCTTTCTTT.

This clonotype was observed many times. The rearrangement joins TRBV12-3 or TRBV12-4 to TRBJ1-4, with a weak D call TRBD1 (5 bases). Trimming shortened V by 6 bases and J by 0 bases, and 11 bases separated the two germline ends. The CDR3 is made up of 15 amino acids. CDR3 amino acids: CASSLGAATNEKLFF. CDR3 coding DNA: TGTGCCAGCAGCCTCGGGGCTGCAACTAATGAAAAACTGTTTTTT.

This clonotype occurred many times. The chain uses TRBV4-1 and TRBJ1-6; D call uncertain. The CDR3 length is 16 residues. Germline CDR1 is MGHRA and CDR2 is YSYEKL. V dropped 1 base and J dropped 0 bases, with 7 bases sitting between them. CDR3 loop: CASSQGLGSYNSPLHF. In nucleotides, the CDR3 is TGCGCCAGCAGCCAAGGGTTAGGCTCCTATAATTCACCCCTCCACTTT.

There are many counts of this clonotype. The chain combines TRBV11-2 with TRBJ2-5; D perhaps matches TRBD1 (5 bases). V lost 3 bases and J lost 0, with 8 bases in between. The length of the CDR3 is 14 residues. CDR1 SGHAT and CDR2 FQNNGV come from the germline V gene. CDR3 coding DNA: TGTGCCAGCAGCTTGGACATCAACCAAGAGACCCAGTACTTC. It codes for CASSLDINQETQYF.

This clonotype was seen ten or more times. CDR3 bases: TGCGCCAGCAGCCCCAGGGTTGGAGGAAACACCATATATTTT. It is translated as CASSPRVGGNTIYF. The chain is built from TRBV5-1 and TRBJ1-3; maybe TRBD1 (5 bases). V was shortened by 4 bases and J by 4 bases, with 12 bases between the two germline ends. The CDR3 runs 14 residues. Germline CDR1 reads SGHRS; CDR2 reads YFSETQ. Combining the CDR3 with reference TRBV5-1 and TRBJ1-3 gives the whole variable domain KAGVTQTPRYLIKTRGQQVTLSCSPISGHRSVSWYQQTPGQGLQFLFEYFSETQRNKGNFPGRFSGRQFSNSRSEMNVSTLELGDSALYLCASSPRVGGNTIYFGEGSWLTVV.

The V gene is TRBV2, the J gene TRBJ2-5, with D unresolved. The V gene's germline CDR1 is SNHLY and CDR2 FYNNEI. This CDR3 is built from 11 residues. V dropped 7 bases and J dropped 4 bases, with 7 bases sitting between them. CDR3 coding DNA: TGTGCCAGCACATTGGCAGAGACCCAGTACTTC. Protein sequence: CASTLAETQYF.

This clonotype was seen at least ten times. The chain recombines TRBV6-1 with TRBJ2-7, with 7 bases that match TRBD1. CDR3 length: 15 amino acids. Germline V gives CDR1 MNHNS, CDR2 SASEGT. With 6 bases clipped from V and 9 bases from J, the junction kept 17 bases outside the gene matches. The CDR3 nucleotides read TGTGCCAGCAGACCAAGTCCGGGACAGCCTACGATGCAGTACTTC. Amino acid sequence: CASRPSPGQPTMQYF.

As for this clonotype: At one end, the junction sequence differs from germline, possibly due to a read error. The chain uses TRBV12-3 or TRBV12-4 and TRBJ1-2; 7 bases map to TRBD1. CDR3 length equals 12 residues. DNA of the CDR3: TGTGCCAGCAGTTCAGGTGGGCGGACAGGCGTGTTC. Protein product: CASSSGGRTGVF.

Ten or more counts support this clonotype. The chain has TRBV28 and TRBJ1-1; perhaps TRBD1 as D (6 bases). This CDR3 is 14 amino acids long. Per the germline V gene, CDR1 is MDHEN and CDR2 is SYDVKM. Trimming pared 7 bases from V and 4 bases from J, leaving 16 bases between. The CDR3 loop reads CASITRGGSTEAFF. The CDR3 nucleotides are TGTGCCAGCATCACCAGGGGTGGGAGCACTGAAGCTTTCTTT.

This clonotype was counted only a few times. CDR3 nucleotide sequence: TGTGCCAGCAGTTTCCGCGACAGGGGGACTAAAGAGACCCAGTACTTC. Amino acids: CASSFRDRGTKETQYF. The chain carries TRBV28 and TRBJ2-5, with 9 bases aligning to TRBD1. This CDR3 region has 16 residues. Trimming took 3 bases from V and 3 from J; bases not matched to a gene: 8. The V gene's germline CDR1 is MDHEN and CDR2 SYDVKM. The whole variable domain, filled in from reference TRBV28 and TRBJ2-5, reads DVKVTQSSRYLVKRTGEKVFLECVQDMDHENMFWYRQDPGLGLRLIYFSYDVKMKEKGDIPEGYSVSREKKERFSLILESASTNQTSMYLCASSFRDRGTKETQYFGPGTRLLVL.

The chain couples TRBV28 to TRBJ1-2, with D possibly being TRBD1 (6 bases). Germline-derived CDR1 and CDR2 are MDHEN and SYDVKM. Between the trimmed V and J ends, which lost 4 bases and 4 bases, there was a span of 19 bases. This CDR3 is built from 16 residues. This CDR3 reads CASSSATGWGLYGYTF. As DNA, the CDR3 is TGTGCCAGCAGTTCTGCAACAGGGTGGGGGCTCTATGGCTACACCTTC.

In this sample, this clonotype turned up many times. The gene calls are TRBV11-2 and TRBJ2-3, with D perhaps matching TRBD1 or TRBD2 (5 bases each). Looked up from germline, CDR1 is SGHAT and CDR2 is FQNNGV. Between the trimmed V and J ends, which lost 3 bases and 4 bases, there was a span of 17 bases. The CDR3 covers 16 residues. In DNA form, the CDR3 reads TGTGCCAGCAGCTTGACCGGGACCAAAGGTTCAGATACGCAGTATTTT. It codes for CASSLTGTKGSDTQYF.

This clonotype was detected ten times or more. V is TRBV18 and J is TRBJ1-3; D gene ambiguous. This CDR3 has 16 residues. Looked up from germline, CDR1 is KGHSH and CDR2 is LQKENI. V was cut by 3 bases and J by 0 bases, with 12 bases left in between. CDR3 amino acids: CASSPRTAVSGNTIYF. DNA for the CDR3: TGTGCCAGCTCACCGAGAACAGCCGTCTCTGGAAACACCATATATTTT.

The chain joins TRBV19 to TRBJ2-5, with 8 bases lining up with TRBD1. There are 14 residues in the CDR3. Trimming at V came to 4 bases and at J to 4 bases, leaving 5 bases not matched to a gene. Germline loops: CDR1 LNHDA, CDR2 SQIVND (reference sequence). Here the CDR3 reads CASSKQDRAETQYF. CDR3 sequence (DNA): TGTGCCAGTAGTAAGCAGGACAGGGCAGAGACCCAGTACTTC.

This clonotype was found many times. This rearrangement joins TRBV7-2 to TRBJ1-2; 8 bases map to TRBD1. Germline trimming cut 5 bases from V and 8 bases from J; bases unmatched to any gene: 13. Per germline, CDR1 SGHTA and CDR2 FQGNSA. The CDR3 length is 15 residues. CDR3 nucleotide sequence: TGTGCCAGCAGCGACCACCCCGGGACAGGAGGAGGCTACACCTTC. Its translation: CASSDHPGTGGGYTF.

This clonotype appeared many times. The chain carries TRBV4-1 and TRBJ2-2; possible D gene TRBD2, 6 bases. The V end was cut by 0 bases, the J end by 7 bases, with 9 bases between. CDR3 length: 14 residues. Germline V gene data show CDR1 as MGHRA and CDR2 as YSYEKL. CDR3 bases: TGCGCCAGCAGCCAAGATCTGGGGGGCGGGGAGCTGTTTTTT. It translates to CASSQDLGGGELFF.

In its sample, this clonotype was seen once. The CDR3 nucleotides read TGTGCCAGCAGTTGGACAGGGTCCGTGAGAGAGCAGTACTTC. It codes for CASSWTGSVREQYF. The gene calls are TRBV2 and TRBJ2-7; TRBD1 aligns across 8 bases. The CDR3 has 14 residues. Germline CDR1 SNHLY, CDR2 FYNNEI. The V and J ends lost 5 bases and 7 bases, in that order; junction bases with no gene match: 10.

The CDR3 DNA reads as TGTGCCAGCAGCTTGGGGCAGGGGACGGGGACTGAAGCTTTCTTT. As protein: CASSLGQGTGTEAFF. The J gene is TRBJ1-1, the V gene TRBV7-3; possible D gene TRBD1, 6 bases. The germline V gene has CDR1 SGHTA and CDR2 FQGTGA. The germline V and J ends were trimmed by 3 bases and 5 bases, with 16 bases remaining between them. The length of the CDR3 is 15 residues.

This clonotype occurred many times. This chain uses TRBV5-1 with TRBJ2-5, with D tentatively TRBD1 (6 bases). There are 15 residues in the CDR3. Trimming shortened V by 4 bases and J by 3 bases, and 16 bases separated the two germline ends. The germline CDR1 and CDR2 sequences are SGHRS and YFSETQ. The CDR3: CASSPTGTPKETQYF. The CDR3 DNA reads TGCGCCAGCAGCCCGACCGGGACACCAAAAGAGACCCAGTACTTC.